At least ten counts were recorded for the clone carrying this T cell receptor (beta chain). This CDR3 is built from 14 residues. Germline V gene data show CDR1 as LGHNA and CDR2 as YSLEER. The V and J ends lost 4 bases and 6 bases, in that order; junction bases with no gene match: 8. This sample stems from a study of T cells in Graves' hyperthyroidism and ophthalmopathy. The CDR3 regions of TCR beta were amplified from RNA transcripts. Carried out on the TCR CDR3, a first-round RT-PCR used the HTBI primer set. TCRdb re-analysed the multiplex PCR reads in MiXCR, keeping a single row per CDR3 protein. The table records 450,000 to 700,000 distinct CDR3 sequences, more than 45% of them present only once.

Material for sequencing was peripheral blood or thyroid tissue (not recorded which). The gene calls are TRBV4-3 and TRBJ1-2; the match to TRBD1 covers 7 bases. This receptor was obtained from a woman between 18 and 29 years old with Graves' hyperthyroidism. The CDR3 DNA follows: TGCGCCAGCAGCCCCGGAACAGGGGCTGATGGCTACACCTTC. It yields the protein CASSPGTGADGYTF.